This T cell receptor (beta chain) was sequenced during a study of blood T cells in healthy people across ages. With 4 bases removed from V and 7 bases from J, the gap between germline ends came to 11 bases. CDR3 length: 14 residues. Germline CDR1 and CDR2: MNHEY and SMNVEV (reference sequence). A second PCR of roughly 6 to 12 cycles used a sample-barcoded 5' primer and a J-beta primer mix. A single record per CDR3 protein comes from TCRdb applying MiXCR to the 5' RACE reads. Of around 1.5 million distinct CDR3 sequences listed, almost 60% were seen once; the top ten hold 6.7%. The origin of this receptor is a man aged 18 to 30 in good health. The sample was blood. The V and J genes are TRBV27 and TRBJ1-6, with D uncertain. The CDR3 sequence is CASSYQQWNSPLHF. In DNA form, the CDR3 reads TGTGCCAGCAGTTATCAACAGTGGAATTCACCCCTCCACTTT.